Below are 6 T cell receptor beta chains sequenced from a single sample in a study of T-cell reconstitution after alpha-beta-depleted transplantation in children (dated by TCRdb to the mid-2010s). The treatment or condition label here, explained by the study, means: allogeneic hematopoietic cell transplantation with graft depleted of TCRalphabeta T cells and CD19 B cells. Library prep was done by PCR. For sequencing, an Illumina HiSeq 2500 was employed. TCR library preparation used molecular barcoding, with unique molecular identifiers applied to normalize quantification of the TCRbeta repertoire. TCRdb passed the public sequencing reads through fastp at Q25 and MiXCR, retaining productive beta sequences. Rows merge per CDR3 protein into single entries with the most common DNA and genes. The sample contains about 980,000 distinct CDR3 sequences, about 29% of them found a single time. Clones ranked in the top ten supply 28% of the sample.

This specimen consisted of PBMCs, mostly from graft donor cells, obtained 360 days after TCRalphabeta/CD19-depleted stem cell transplant. All receptors come from a boy under two years old who had a stem cell transplant for SCID, so the T cells may come from the graft donor.

The chain combines TRBV24-1 with TRBJ1-4, with 7 bases that match TRBD1. This CDR3 is built from 13 residues. The V segment lost 7 bases and the J segment 7 bases; nucleotides outside the gene matches: 5. Germline assignment: CDR1 KGHDR and CDR2 SFDVKD. The CDR3 spells CATRTGNGEKLFF. CDR3 nucleotide sequence: TGTGCCACCAGGACAGGGAACGGTGAAAAACTGTTTTTT.

This chain connects TRBV7-2 to TRBJ2-7; no definite D call. Germline CDR1 is SGHTA and CDR2 is FQGNSA. The CDR3 runs 14 residues. V was pared by 1 base and J by 3 bases, with 10 bases between. CDR3 amino acids: CASSLDQNYYEQYF. CDR3 DNA: TGTGCCAGCAGCTTAGACCAGAATTACTACGAGCAGTACTTC. The whole variable domain, filled in from reference TRBV7-2 and TRBJ2-7, reads GAGVSQSPSNKVTEKGKDVELRCDPISGHTALYWYRQSLGQGLEFLIYFQGNSAPDKSGLPSDRFSAERTGGSVSTLTIQRTQQEDSAVYLCASSLDQNYYEQYFGPGTRLTVT.

This clonotype was picked up a small number of times. This chain links TRBV7-9 with TRBJ1-4, with a possible D match to TRBD1 (5 bases). Germline CDR1 and CDR2: SEHNR and FQNEAQ (reference sequence). The CDR3 length is 17 residues. Trimming removed 5 bases from V and 3 bases from J, with 19 bases in between. The CDR3 region has the DNA TGTGCCAGCAGCGGATCCCAGGGTCAAAGGGCTAATGAAAAACTGTTTTTT. Protein: CASSGSQGQRANEKLFF.

This clonotype showed up just a few times. The V and J genes are TRBV10-3 and TRBJ2-1, with 10 bases aligning to TRBD1. The CDR3 loop spans 16 amino acids. V lost 8 bases and J lost 2; bases outside the gene matches: 9. Germline V gives CDR1 ENHRY, CDR2 SYGVKD. The CDR3 bases are TGTGCCATCGCTGGATTTGGGACAGGGGCCTACAATGAGCAGTTCTTC. This sequence encodes CAIAGFGTGAYNEQFF.

A few counts support this clonotype. The chain uses TRBV12-3 or TRBV12-4 and TRBJ1-5; D ambiguous. Trimming left V 6 bases short and J 2 bases short, with 17 bases between. This CDR3 contains 16 residues. The CDR3 DNA reads TGTGCCAGCAGCTTTGATCGGGTGATTGGCAATCAGCCCCAGCATTTT. This sequence encodes CASSFDRVIGNQPQHF.

This clonotype is a singleton in its sample. The chain uses TRBV29-1 and TRBJ1-1; 7 bases agree with TRBD1. From germline, CDR1 is SQVTM and CDR2 ANQGSEA. The CDR3 totals 15 residues. V lost 7 bases to trimming and J lost 10 bases; unmatched junction nucleotides: 21. In DNA, the CDR3 is TGCAGCGATCCCCCCCATGACAGGGCGGATCGGACAGCTTTCTTT. Its protein product is CSDPPHDRADRTAFF.